This passage covers 7 T cell receptor beta chains from one sample sequenced in a study of blood T cell repertoires in COVID-19. The repertoire was sequenced with immunoSEQ multiplex PCR; TCRdb's copy has only in-frame clones and lacks some. The table lists fewer than 600,000 clones, around 87% of them singletons. Material: PBMCs or T cells enriched from blood (not recorded which). These receptors were collected from a woman aged 40 to 50 who had recovered from COVID-19.

V and J are TRBV7-8 and TRBJ2-7; 13 bases fit TRBD2. Germline CDR1 SGHVS, CDR2 FQNEAQ. This CDR3 comprises 17 residues. V gave up 5 bases and J gave up 2 bases; unmatched junction bases: 9. CDR3 nucleotide sequence: TGTGCCAGCAGCCCCGGACTAGCGGGAGTAGGCACCTACGAGCAGTACTTC. It codes for CASSPGLAGVGTYEQYF.

This rearrangement joins TRBV7-6 to TRBJ2-7, with D unclear. V lost 5 bases to trimming and J lost 3 bases, with 11 bases between them. The CDR3 spans 13 residues. CDR1 SGHVS and CDR2 FNYEAQ come from the germline V gene. The CDR3 reads CASSQTEIYEQYF. The CDR3 DNA follows: TGTGCCAGCAGCCAAACAGAGATCTACGAGCAGTACTTC.

The rearrangement links TRBV5-1 to TRBJ2-3; D is ambiguous. The germline V gene has CDR1 SGHRS and CDR2 YFSETQ. The CDR3 is 13 amino acids. Trimming removed 3 bases at V and 3 bases at J, with 8 bases between. CDR3 DNA: TGCGCCAGCAGCTCTCTGCGTACAGATACGCAGTATTTT. The encoded protein is CASSSLRTDTQYF.

About this clone: At one of its ends the junction is not consistent with the germline gene, which may arise from a read error. The same CDR3 can be traced to other DNA sequences in this sample. This chain uses TRBV7-9 with TRBJ2-1; a weak D match, TRBD2 (6 bases). The CDR3 sequence is 14 residues long. Germline values: CDR1 SEHNR, CDR2 FQNEAQ (reference sequence). The CDR3 spells CASSLASSYNEQFF. The CDR3 DNA reads as TGTGCCAGCAGCCTAGCGAGCTCCTACAATGAGCAGTTCTTC. Filled out from reference TRBV7-9 and TRBJ2-1, the complete variable domain reads DTGVSQNPRHKITKRGQNVTFRCDPISEHNRLYWYRQTLGQGPEFLTYFQNEAQLEKSRLLSDRFSAERPKGSFSTLEIQRTEQGDSAMYLCASSLASSYNEQFFGPGTRLTVL.

J is TRBJ1-1 and V is TRBV30, with D hard to call. V lost 5 bases, J lost 3 bases, and 13 bases lay in between. This CDR3 is 13 amino acids long. The germline V gene has CDR1 GTSNPN and CDR2 SVGIG (reference sequence). Here the CDR3 DNA reads TGTGCCTGGGGCTACTCGGGTTACACTGAAGCTTTCTTT. This translates into CAWGYSGYTEAFF.

The chain is built from TRBV6-2 or TRBV6-3 and TRBJ2-7; TRBD2 matches at 7 bases. Germline assignment: CDR1 MNHEY and CDR2 SVGEGT. CDR3 length equals 17 residues. The junction had 13 bases not matched to a gene; V was cut back by 5 bases and J by 0 bases. CDR3 DNA: TGTGCCAGCAGTAGACTCAAGGAGGGACTATCCTCCTACGAGCAGTACTTC. Encoded protein: CASSRLKEGLSSYEQYF.

The V gene is TRBV24-1, the J gene TRBJ2-1, with D unclear. The germline V gene encodes CDR1 KGHDR and CDR2 SFDVKD. The CDR3 is 16 residues long. V shed 4 bases and J shed 4 bases, with 16 bases lying between them. CDR3: CATSDSLEKDYNEQFF. The CDR3 nucleotides are TGTGCCACCAGTGACTCTCTAGAAAAGGATTACAATGAGCAGTTCTTC.